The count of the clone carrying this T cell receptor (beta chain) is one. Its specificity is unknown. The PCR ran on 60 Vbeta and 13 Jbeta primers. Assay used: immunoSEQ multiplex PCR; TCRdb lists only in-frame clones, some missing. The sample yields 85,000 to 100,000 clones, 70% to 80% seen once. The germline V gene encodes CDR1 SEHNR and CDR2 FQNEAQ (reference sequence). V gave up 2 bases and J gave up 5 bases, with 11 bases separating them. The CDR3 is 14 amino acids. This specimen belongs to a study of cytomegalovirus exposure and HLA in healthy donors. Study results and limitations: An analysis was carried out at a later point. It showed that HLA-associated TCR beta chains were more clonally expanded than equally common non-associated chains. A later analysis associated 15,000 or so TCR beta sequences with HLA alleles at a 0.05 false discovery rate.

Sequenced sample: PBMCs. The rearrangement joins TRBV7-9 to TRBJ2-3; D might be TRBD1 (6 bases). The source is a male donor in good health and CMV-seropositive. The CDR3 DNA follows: TGTGCCAGCAGCTTACAGGGGATGGGAGATACGCAGTATTTT. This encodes CASSLQGMGDTQYF.